This passage covers 17 T cell receptor beta chains from one sample sequenced in a study of cytomegalovirus exposure and HLA in healthy donors (TCRdb year 2017). The receptor library was made with the immunoSEQ multiplex PCR assay. For the multiplex PCR, a mixture combining 60 forward primers for TCR Vbeta segments and 13 reverse primers for TCR Jbeta segments was used. TCRdb took this table from immuneACCESS and kept in-frame rearrangements with V and J called. Such tables lack part of the clones; where checked against another copy, unresolved V genes explain under half of the gap, and the rest is unexplained. This sample has approximately 170,000 clones in its table, and around 68% of those were observed once. The ten largest clones represent approximately 1.5% of the sample. Sequencing input: PBMCs. These receptor sequences come from a man aged 50-60 years in good health and CMV-seronegative.

J is TRBJ2-5 and V is TRBV4-3; D unresolved. This CDR3 is built from 13 residues. Germline assignment: CDR1 LGHNA and CDR2 YSLEER. V was clipped by 0 bases and J by 5 bases, with 7 bases between them. This CDR3 reads CASSQDTEETQYF. CDR3 sequence (DNA): TGCGCCAGCAGCCAAGATACCGAGGAGACCCAGTACTTC.

This chain links TRBV19 with TRBJ2-2; 7 bases align to TRBD1. J was trimmed by 2 bases and V by 5 bases; bases with no gene match: 5. The CDR3 sequence is 15 residues long. The germline gives CDR1 LNHDA, CDR2 SQIVND (reference sequence). The CDR3 loop is CASSQHRGNTGELFF. CDR3 sequence (DNA): TGTGCCAGTAGTCAACACAGGGGAAACACCGGGGAGCTGTTTTTT.

The chain combines TRBV29-1 with TRBJ1-1; D is ambiguous. The CDR3 consists of 12 residues. V was pared by 8 bases and J by 1 base, with 11 bases between. Per germline, CDR1 SQVTM and CDR2 ANQGSEA. CDR3 loop: CSTTNTNTEAFF. Written as DNA, the CDR3 is TGCAGCACCACCAACACGAACACTGAAGCTTTCTTT.

The V gene is TRBV7-9, the J gene TRBJ2-6, with a possible D match to TRBD2 (6 bases). CDR1 and CDR2 from the germline V gene are SEHNR and FQNEAQ (reference sequence). The CDR3 spans 18 residues. Trimming cost V 1 base and J 3 bases, with 16 bases left between them. This CDR3 reads CASSLEAGLGFGANVLTF. The CDR3 DNA sequence: TGTGCCAGCAGCTTAGAGGCGGGGCTTGGGTTTGGGGCCAACGTCCTGACTTTC.

This clone has a count of ten or more. The rearrangement uses TRBV19 and TRBJ1-6; 9 nucleotides agree with TRBD1. Losses at the gene ends were 5 bases for V and 9 bases for J; bases not matched to a gene: 5. Looked up from germline, CDR1 is LNHDA and CDR2 is SQIVND (reference sequence). This CDR3 comprises 14 residues. This CDR3 reads CASSGDRDSSPLHF. In DNA form, the CDR3 reads TGTGCCAGTAGTGGGGACAGGGACAGTTCACCCCTCCACTTT.

The sample holds a few counts of this clone. The chain joins TRBV10-2 to TRBJ1-1; 9 bases align to TRBD1. V was pared by 6 bases and J by 0 bases, with 8 bases of the junction left unmatched. Germline CDR1 is WSHSY and CDR2 is SAAADI. The CDR3 loop spans 16 amino acids. The CDR3 nucleotides are TGCGCCAGCAGCCTCGACAGGGGGTGGGTGAACACTGAAGCTTTCTTT. Translating gives CASSLDRGWVNTEAFF.

This chain uses TRBV7-9 with TRBJ1-4; 8 nucleotides line up with TRBD1. In germline, CDR1 is SEHNR, CDR2 FQNEAQ (reference sequence). Trimming removed 4 bases from V and 5 bases from J; junction bases left unmatched: 6. This CDR3 has 15 amino acids. The CDR3 spells CASSSGQGVNEKLFF. Written as DNA, the CDR3 is TGTGCCAGCAGCTCCGGACAGGGAGTAAATGAAAAACTGTTTTTT.

The CDR3 loop reads CASSQDSEMNTEAFF. The DNA for the CDR3 is TGCGCCAGCAGCCAAGATTCAGAAATGAACACTGAAGCTTTCTTT. V and J are TRBV4-1 and TRBJ1-1; D is uncertain. The CDR3 is 15 residues long. The V gene's germline CDR1 is MGHRA and CDR2 YSYEKL. The V and J ends lost 0 bases and 0 bases respectively, with 8 bases between them.

V gene TRBV18 combines with J gene TRBJ2-7, with D unclear. Germline assignment: CDR1 KGHSH and CDR2 LQKENI. The V and J ends lost 0 bases and 7 bases respectively, with 4 bases between them. This CDR3 contains 11 residues. This chain's CDR3 is CASSPPSEQYF. The CDR3 coding sequence is TGTGCCAGCTCACCACCGAGTGAGCAGTACTTC.

A word on this clone: A read error may produce the germline difference seen at one junction end. This chain joins TRBV7-7 and TRBJ1-6; no firm D call. This CDR3 comprises 16 residues. Germline loops: CDR1 SSHAT, CDR2 FNYEAQ (reference sequence). As DNA, the CDR3 is TGTGCTAGCAGCTCTATCGGGAGCTCCTATAATTCACCCCTCCACTTT. This encodes CASSSIGSSYNSPLHF.

The chain uses TRBV15 and TRBJ2-7, with a tentative D call TRBD2 (6 bases). The length of the CDR3 is 13 residues. Germline CDR1 is LNHNV and CDR2 is YYDKDF (reference sequence). V lost 4 bases to trimming and J lost 7 bases, with 14 bases between them. The DNA for the CDR3 is TGTGCCACCAGCAAGCGGGTAGAGGGGGAGCAGTACTTC. As protein: CATSKRVEGEQYF.

The chain is built from TRBV7-4 and TRBJ1-5; D is unclear. Trimming stripped 1 base from V and 7 bases from J, with 11 bases between. The CDR3 covers 14 residues. CDR1 and CDR2 (germline): SGHVT, SQSDAQ. The CDR3 is CASSLGAGGQPQHF. The DNA for the CDR3 is TGTGCCAGCAGCTTAGGAGCAGGCGGGCAGCCCCAGCATTTT. Full variable domain (missing parts from reference TRBV7-4 and TRBJ1-5): GAGVSQSPRYKVAKRGRDVALRCDSISGHVTLYWYRQTLGQGSEVLTYSQSDAQRDKSGRPSGRFSAERPERSVSTLKIQRTEQGDSAVYLCASSLGAGGQPQHFGDGTRLSIL.

The genes are TRBV15 and TRBJ1-5, with 9 bases matching TRBD1. Germline V gene sequence: CDR1 LNHNV, CDR2 YYDKDF (reference sequence). Trimming took 5 bases from V and 6 from J; bases not matched to a gene: 5. This CDR3 region has 14 residues. The CDR3 nucleotides read TGTGCCACCAGCGCACAGGGGGCGTTTCAGCCCCAGCATTTT. This sequence encodes CATSAQGAFQPQHF.

The gene calls are TRBV28 and TRBJ2-7; D may be TRBD2 (6 bases). CDR1 is MDHEN and CDR2 is SYDVKM in the germline V gene. V lost 8 bases and J lost 2, with 13 bases in between. The CDR3 runs 13 residues. CDR3 region: CASGGNPTYEQYF. In DNA form, the CDR3 reads TGTGCCAGCGGCGGGAACCCAACCTACGAGCAGTACTTC.

The gene calls are TRBV28 and TRBJ2-7; 13 bases agree with TRBD2. V dropped 2 bases and J dropped 5; count of bases not matched to a gene: 6. CDR3 length: 16 amino acids. Germline V CDR1 and CDR2: MDHEN, SYDVKM. CDR3 residues: CASSLTSGGASHEQYF. The CDR3 DNA reads as TGTGCCAGCAGTTTAACTAGCGGGGGGGCCAGCCACGAGCAGTACTTC.

The V call is TRBV7-3, the J call TRBJ1-3; TRBD1 is a possible D gene (6 bases). Per the germline V gene, CDR1 is SGHTA and CDR2 is FQGTGA. CDR3 length: 15 amino acids. With 4 bases removed from V and 0 bases from J, the gap between germline ends came to 10 bases. CDR3 nucleotide sequence: TGTGCCAGCAGCTCACAGGGTTACTCTGGAAACACCATATATTTT. Amino acid sequence: CASSSQGYSGNTIYF.

The table lists this clone with a count of one. The chain's CDR3 is CSVDSPGAGYGYTF. CDR3 nucleotide sequence: TGCAGCGTTGATAGTCCTGGGGCCGGCTATGGCTACACCTTC. This chain joins TRBV29-1 and TRBJ1-2, with D perhaps matching TRBD1 (5 bases). V dropped 3 bases and J dropped 4 bases, with 15 bases sitting between them. This CDR3 comprises 14 residues. CDR1 is SQVTM, CDR2 ANQGSEA, per germline.